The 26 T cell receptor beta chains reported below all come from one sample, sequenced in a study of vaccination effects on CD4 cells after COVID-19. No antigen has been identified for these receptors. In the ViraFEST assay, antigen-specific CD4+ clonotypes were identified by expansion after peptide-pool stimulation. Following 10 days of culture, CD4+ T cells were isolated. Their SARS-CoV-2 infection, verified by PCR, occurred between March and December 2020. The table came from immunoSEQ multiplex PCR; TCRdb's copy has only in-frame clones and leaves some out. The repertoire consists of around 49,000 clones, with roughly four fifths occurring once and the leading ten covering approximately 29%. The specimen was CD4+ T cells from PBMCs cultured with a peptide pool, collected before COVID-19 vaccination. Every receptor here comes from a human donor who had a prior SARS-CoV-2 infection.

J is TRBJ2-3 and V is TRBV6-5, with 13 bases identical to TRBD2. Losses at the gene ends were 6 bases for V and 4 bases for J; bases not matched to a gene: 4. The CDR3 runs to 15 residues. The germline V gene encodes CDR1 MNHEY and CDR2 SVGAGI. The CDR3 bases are TGTGCCAGCAGGGGGACTAGCGGGACCCCAGATACGCAGTATTTT. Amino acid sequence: CASRGTSGTPDTQYF.

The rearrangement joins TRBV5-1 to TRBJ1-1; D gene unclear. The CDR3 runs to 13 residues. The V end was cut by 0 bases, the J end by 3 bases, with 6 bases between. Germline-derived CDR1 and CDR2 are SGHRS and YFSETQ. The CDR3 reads CASSLGADTEAFF. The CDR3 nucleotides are TGCGCCAGCAGCTTGGGGGCGGACACTGAAGCTTTCTTT.

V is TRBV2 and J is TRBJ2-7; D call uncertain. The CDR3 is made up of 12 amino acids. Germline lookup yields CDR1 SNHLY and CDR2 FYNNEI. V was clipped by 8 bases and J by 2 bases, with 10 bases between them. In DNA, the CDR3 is TGTGCCAGCTCCGGACGGACCTACGAGCAGTACTTC. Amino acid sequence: CASSGRTYEQYF.

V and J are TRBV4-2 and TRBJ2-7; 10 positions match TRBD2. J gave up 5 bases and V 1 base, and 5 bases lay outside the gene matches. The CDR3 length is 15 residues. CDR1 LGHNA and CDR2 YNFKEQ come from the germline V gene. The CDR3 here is CASSQVSGGINEQYF. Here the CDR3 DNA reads TGTGCCAGCAGCCAAGTTAGCGGGGGGATTAACGAGCAGTACTTC.

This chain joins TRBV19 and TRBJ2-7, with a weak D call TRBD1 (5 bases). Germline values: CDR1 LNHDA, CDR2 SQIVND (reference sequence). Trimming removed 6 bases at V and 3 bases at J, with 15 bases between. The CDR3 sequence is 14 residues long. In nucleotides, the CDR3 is TGTGCCAGTAGCCAAAGCCGACAGCACTACGAGCAGTACTTC. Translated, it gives CASSQSRQHYEQYF.

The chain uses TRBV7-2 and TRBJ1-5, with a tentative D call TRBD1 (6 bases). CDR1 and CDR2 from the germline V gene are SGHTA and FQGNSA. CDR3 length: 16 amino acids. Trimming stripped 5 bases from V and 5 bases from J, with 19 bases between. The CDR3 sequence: CASSPEGVMEYQPQHF. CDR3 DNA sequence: TGTGCCAGCAGCCCCGAGGGGGTGATGGAGTATCAGCCCCAGCATTTT. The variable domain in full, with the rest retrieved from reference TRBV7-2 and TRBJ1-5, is GAGVSQSPSNKVTEKGKDVELRCDPISGHTALYWYRQSLGQGLEFLIYFQGNSAPDKSGLPSDRFSAERTGGSVSTLTIQRTQQEDSAVYLCASSPEGVMEYQPQHFGDGTRLSIL.

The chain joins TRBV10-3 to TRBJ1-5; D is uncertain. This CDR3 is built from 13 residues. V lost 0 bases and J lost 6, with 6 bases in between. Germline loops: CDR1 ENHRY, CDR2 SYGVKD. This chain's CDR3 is CAISESWGQPQHF. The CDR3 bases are TGTGCCATCAGTGAGTCTTGGGGTCAGCCCCAGCATTTT.

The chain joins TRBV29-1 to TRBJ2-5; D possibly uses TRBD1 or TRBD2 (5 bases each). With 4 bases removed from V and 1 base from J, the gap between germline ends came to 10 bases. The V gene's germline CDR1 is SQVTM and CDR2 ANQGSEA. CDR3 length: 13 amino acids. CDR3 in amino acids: CSVAGQLQETQYF. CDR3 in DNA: TGCAGCGTTGCGGGGCAGCTCCAAGAGACCCAGTACTTC.

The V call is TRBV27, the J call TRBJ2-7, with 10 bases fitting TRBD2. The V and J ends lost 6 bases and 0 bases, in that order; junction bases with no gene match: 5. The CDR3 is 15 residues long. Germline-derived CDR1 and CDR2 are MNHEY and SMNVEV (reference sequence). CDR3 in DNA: TGTGCCAGCAGCAAATTAGCGGGAGGCTCCTACGAGCAGTACTTC. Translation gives CASSKLAGGSYEQYF.

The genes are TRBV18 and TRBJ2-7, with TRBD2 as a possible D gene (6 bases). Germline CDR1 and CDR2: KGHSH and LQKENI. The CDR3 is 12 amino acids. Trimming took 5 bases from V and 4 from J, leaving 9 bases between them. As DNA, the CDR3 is TGTGCCAGCTCAAGCGGGTATTACGAGCAGTACTTC. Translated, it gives CASSSGYYEQYF.

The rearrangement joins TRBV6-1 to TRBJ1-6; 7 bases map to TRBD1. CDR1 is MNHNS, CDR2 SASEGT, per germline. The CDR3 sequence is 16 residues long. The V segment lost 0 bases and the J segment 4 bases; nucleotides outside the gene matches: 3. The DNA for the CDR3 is TGTGCCAGCAGTGAAGCGAGGACAGGTTATAATTCACCCCTCCACTTT. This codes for CASSEARTGYNSPLHF.

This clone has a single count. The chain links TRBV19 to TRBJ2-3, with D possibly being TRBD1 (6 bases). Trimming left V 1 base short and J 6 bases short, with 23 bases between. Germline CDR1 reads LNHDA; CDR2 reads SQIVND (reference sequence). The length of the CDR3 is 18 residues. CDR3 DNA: TGTGCCAGTAGTATAGGGCACGGGACACACGGAAATTTGGATACGCAGTATTTT. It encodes CASSIGHGTHGNLDTQYF.

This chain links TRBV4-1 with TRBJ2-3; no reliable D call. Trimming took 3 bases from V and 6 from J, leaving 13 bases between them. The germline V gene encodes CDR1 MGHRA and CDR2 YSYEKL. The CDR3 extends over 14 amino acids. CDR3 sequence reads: CASSQENTRDTQYF. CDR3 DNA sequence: TGCGCCAGCAGCCAGGAAAACACGCGCGATACGCAGTATTTT.

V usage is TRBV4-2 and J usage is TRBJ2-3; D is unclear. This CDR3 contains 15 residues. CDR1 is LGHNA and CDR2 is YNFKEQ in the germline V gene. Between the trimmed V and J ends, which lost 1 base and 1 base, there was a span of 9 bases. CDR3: CASSQAGRGTDTQYF. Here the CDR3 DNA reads TGTGCCAGCAGCCAAGCCGGTAGGGGCACAGATACGCAGTATTTT.

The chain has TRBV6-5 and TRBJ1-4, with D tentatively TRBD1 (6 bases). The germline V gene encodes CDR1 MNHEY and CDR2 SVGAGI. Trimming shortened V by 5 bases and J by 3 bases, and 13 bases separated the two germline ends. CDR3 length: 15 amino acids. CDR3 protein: CASSPRGGANEKLFF. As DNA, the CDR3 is TGTGCCAGCAGTCCCAGGGGTGGTGCTAATGAAAAACTGTTTTTT.

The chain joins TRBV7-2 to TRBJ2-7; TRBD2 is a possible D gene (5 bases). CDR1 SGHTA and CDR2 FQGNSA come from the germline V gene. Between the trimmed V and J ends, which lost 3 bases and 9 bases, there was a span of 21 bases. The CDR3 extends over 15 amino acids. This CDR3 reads CASSFRSGSPGWQYF. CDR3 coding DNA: TGTGCCAGCAGCTTTAGGAGTGGCAGTCCGGGATGGCAGTACTTC.

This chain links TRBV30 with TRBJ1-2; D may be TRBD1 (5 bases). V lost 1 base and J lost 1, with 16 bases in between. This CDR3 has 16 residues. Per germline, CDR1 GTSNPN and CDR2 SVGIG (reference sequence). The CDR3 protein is CAWSAPTGTLNYGYTF. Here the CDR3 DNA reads TGTGCCTGGAGTGCCCCCACAGGAACCCTTAACTATGGCTACACCTTC. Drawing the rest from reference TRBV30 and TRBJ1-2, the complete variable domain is SQTIHQWPATLVQPVGSPLSLECTVEGTSNPNLYWYRQAAGRGLQLLFYSVGIGQISSEVPQNLSASRPQDRQFILSSKKLLLSDSGFYLCAWSAPTGTLNYGYTFGSGTRLTVV.

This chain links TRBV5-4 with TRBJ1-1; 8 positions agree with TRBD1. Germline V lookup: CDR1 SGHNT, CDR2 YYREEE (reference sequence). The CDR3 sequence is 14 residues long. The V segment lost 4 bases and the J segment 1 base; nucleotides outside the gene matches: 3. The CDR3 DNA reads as TGTGCCAGCAGCACAACAGGGGGGAACACTGAAGCTTTCTTT. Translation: CASSTTGGNTEAFF.

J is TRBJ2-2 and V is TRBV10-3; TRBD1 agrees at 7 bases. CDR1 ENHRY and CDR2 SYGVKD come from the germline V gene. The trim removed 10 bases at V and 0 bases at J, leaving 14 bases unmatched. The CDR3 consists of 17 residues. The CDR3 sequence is CATTRDRVPANTGELFF. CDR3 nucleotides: TGTGCCACAACCCGCGACAGGGTGCCCGCGAACACCGGGGAGCTGTTTTTT.

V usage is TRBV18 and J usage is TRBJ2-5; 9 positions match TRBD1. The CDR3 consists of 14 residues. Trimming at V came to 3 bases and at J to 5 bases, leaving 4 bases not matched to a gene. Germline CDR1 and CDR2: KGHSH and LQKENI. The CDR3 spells CASSPGTGWETQYF. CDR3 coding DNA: TGTGCCAGCTCACCCGGGACAGGGTGGGAGACCCAGTACTTC.

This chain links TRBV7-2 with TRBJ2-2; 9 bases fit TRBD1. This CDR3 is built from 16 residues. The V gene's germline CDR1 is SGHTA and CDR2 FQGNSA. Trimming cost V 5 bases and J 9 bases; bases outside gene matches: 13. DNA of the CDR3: TGTGCCAGCAGCGCGGGACAGGGCCTGAGTGAGTGGGAGCTGTTTTTT. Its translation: CASSAGQGLSEWELFF.

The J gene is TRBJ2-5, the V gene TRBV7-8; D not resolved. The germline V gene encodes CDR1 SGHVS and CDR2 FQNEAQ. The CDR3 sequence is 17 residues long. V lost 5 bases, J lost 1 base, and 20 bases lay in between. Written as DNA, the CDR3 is TGTGCCAGCAGCCCCCCGTTTGGGCGGCGGTCCCAAGAGACCCAGTACTTC. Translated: CASSPPFGRRSQETQYF.

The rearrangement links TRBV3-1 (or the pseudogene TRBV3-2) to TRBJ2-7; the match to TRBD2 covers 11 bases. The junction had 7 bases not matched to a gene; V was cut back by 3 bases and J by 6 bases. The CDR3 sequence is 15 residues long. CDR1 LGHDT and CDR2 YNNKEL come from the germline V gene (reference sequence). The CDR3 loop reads CASSHYSGGAAEQYF. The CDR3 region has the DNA TGTGCCAGCAGCCATTATAGCGGGGGGGCGGCCGAGCAGTACTTC.

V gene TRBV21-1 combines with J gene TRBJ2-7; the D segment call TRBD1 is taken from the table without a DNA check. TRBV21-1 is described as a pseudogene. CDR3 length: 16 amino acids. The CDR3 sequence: CASNVASSGDSYEQYF. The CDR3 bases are TGTGCCAGCAACGTCGCTAGTTCAGGGGACTCCTACGAGCAGTACTTC.

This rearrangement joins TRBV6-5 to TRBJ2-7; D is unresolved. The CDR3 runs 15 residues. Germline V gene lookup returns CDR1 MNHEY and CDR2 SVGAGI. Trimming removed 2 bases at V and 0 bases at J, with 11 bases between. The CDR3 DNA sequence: TGTGCCAGCAGTTACGAAGGGTTTAGCTCCTACGAGCAGTACTTC. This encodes CASSYEGFSSYEQYF.

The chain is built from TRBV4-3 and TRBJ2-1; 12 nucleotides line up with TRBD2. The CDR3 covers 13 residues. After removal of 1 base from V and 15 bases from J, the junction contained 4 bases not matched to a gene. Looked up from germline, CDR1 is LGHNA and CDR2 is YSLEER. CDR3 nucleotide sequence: TGCGCCAGCAGCCAAGTACTAGCGGGAGGTAGGTTCTTC. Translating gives CASSQVLAGGRFF.